These T cell receptor beta chains were read from a single sample in a study of cytomegalovirus exposure and HLA in healthy donors. TCRdb keeps only in-frame clones here, not all; method: immunoSEQ multiplex PCR. The data contain about 74,000 clones, about 95% of them singletons. The material sequenced was PBMCs. Receptors originate from a woman under 30 in good health and CMV-seropositive. The CDR3 runs from the conserved cysteine through the conserved F or W. The D gene is left open where the match is weak.

V gene: TRBV5-1
D gene: TRBD1
CDR3 protein: CASSPGTGRGNQPQHF

V gene: TRBV6-1
D gene: NA
CDR3 protein: CASSERCGGGGDNQPQHF

V gene: TRBV9
D gene: TRBD2
CDR3 protein: CASSVKSGRPTDTQYF

V gene: TRBV6-5
D gene: TRBD2
CDR3 protein: CASSYKSGGEEDTQYF

V gene: TRBV4-2
D gene: TRBD1
CDR3 protein: CASSQEGTGEYQPQHF

V gene: TRBV19
D gene: TRBD1
CDR3 protein: CASRGTGGSGYTF

V gene: TRBV5-4
D gene: TRBD1
CDR3 protein: CASSLNRGYGYTF

V gene: TRBV30
D gene: TRBD2
CDR3 protein: CAWSDRGLAGTDTQYF

V gene: TRBV30
D gene: TRBD1
CDR3 protein: CAWGQANTEAFF

V gene: TRBV5-4
D gene: NA
CDR3 protein: CASSPGGGVGQETQYF

V gene: TRBV30
D gene: NA
CDR3 protein: CAWRGDTEAFF

V gene: TRBV7-3
D gene: NA
CDR3 protein: CASSLSGGTREQFF

V gene: TRBV2
D gene: TRBD2
CDR3 protein: CASTPRLAGGAKNIQYF

V gene: TRBV19
D gene: NA
CDR3 protein: CASSEVELNTEAFF

V gene: TRBV11-3
D gene: NA
CDR3 protein: CASSLDKGQLNTEAFF

V gene: TRBV30
D gene: TRBD1
CDR3 protein: CAWSMDREYGNTIYF

V gene: TRBV7-9
D gene: TRBD2
CDR3 protein: CASSLRASGGPLHNEQFF

V gene: TRBV25-1
D gene: NA
CDR3 protein: CASTEGSTEAFF

V gene: TRBV9
D gene: TRBD2
CDR3 protein: CASSATPGTSGGQETQYF

V gene: TRBV6-6
D gene: NA
CDR3 protein: CASSWGQGVEAFF

V gene: TRBV5-6
D gene: NA
CDR3 protein: CASSPRSYEQYF

V gene: TRBV6-1
D gene: TRBD2
CDR3 protein: CASSRERGTYNEQFF

V gene: TRBV30
D gene: NA
CDR3 protein: CAWSVSGRDGYTF

V gene: TRBV6-5
D gene: NA
CDR3 protein: CASGKGGWGETQYF

V gene: TRBV21-1
D gene: NA
CDR3 protein: CASSPRTGNSNEQFF

V gene: TRBV2
D gene: TRBD1
CDR3 protein: CASSVRQGIYGYTF

V gene: TRBV4-3
D gene: TRBD2
CDR3 protein: CASSQELGLAGGSGDTQYF

V gene: TRBV18
D gene: NA
CDR3 protein: CASSPGPNEKLFF

V gene: TRBV6-6
D gene: TRBD2
CDR3 protein: CVAGGGTDTQYF

V gene: TRBV6-1
D gene: TRBD1
CDR3 protein: CASSDREGAEAFF

V gene: TRBV2
D gene: NA
CDR3 protein: CASSVLSSNSNQPQHF

V gene: TRBV6-5
D gene: NA
CDR3 protein: CASRYSTQSGYEQYF

V gene: TRBV10-2
D gene: NA
CDR3 protein: CATLQGETQHF

V gene: TRBV28
D gene: TRBD1
CDR3 protein: CATGAVTGGWSYTEAFF

V gene: TRBV18
D gene: TRBD1
CDR3 protein: CASSPPDRGDEKLFF

V gene: TRBV19
D gene: NA
CDR3 protein: CASGRAREPQHF

V gene: TRBV19
D gene: NA
CDR3 protein: CASTFRKNQPQHF

V gene: TRBV5-6
D gene: NA
CDR3 protein: CASSLYRGSYEQYF

V gene: TRBV27
D gene: TRBD2
CDR3 protein: CASSRAGGTINEQFF

V gene: TRBV5-4
D gene: TRBD1
CDR3 protein: CASSLGDRGSPLHF

V gene: TRBV11-2
D gene: NA
CDR3 protein: CASTQGSGNTIYF

V gene: TRBV2
D gene: NA
CDR3 protein: CASSGSHRAPPSYEQYF

V gene: TRBV5-1
D gene: NA
CDR3 protein: CASSRGDTEAFF

V gene: TRBV30
D gene: NA
CDR3 protein: CAWSGGYEAFF

V gene: TRBV28
D gene: TRBD1
CDR3 protein: CVTGGRHTIYF

V gene: TRBV7-8
D gene: NA
CDR3 protein: CASSNYPLGGDQPQHF

V gene: TRBV29-1
D gene: NA
CDR3 protein: CSVRAPDTQYF

V gene: TRBV27
D gene: TRBD1
CDR3 protein: CASSDHLTGGLVAQYF

V gene: TRBV6-5
D gene: TRBD1
CDR3 protein: CASSSTGVTEAFF

V gene: TRBV7-8
D gene: TRBD2
CDR3 protein: CASSLAGGLWTSGGLAKNIQYF

V gene: TRBV19
D gene: TRBD2
CDR3 protein: CASSMWGLAGGREQFF

V gene: TRBV12-5
D gene: TRBD1
CDR3 protein: CASGLEGQGKDTQYF

V gene: TRBV18
D gene: NA
CDR3 protein: CASSPDSYNEQFF

V gene: TRBV27
D gene: TRBD1
CDR3 protein: CASRGQGGGETQYF

V gene: TRBV29-1
D gene: NA
CDR3 protein: CSVLQGYDQPQHF